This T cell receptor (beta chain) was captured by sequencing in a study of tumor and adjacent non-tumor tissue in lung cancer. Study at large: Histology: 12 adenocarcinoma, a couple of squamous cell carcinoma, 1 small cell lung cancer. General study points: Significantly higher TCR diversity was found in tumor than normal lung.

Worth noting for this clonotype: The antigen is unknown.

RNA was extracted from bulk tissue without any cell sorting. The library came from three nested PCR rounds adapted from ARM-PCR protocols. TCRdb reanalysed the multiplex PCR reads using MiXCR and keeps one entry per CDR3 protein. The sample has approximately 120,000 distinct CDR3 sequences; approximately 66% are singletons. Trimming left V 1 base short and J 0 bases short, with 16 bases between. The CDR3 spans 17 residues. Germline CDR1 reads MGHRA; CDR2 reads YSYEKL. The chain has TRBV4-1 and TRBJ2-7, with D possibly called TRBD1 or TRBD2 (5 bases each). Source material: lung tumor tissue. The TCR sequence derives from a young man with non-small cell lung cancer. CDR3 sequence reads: CASSQVVWDGVSYEQYF. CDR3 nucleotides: TGCGCCAGCAGCCAAGTGGTTTGGGACGGGGTCTCCTACGAGCAGTACTTC.